Each of the 11 T cell receptor beta chains below was sequenced from the same sample in a study of T cells after yellow fever vaccination. MiXCR was run by TCRdb on the 5' RACE reads, yielding one entry per CDR3 protein. This table has under 200,000 distinct CDR3 sequences, around 7.2% appearing once. The sample was CD4+ T cells sorted from PBMCs, taken less than 6 days after the first yellow fever vaccination. The receptors originated from a man aged 18-30 years who received the YFV17D yellow fever vaccine.

There are many counts of this clonotype. V gene TRBV10-3 combines with J gene TRBJ1-1; weak D call: TRBD1 (5 bases). This CDR3 has 14 amino acids. Germline CDR1 ENHRY, CDR2 SYGVKD. Trimming stripped 0 bases from V and 1 base from J, with 6 bases between. The CDR3 sequence: CAISESRGNTEAFF. CDR3 in DNA: TGTGCCATCAGTGAGTCGAGGGGGAACACTGAAGCTTTCTTT.

This clonotype was picked up a small number of times. The CDR3 region is CASGPGGASNTEAFF. CDR3 nucleotide sequence: TGCGCCAGCGGACCCGGGGGCGCGTCGAACACTGAAGCTTTCTTT. The V and J genes are TRBV5-1 and TRBJ1-1, with a possible D match to TRBD1 (6 bases). V was pared by 7 bases and J by 1 base, with 17 bases between. This CDR3 contains 15 residues. Germline V gene sequence: CDR1 SGHRS, CDR2 YFSETQ.

This clonotype was counted ten times or more. The rearrangement uses TRBV3-1 and TRBJ1-4; no clear D. Trimming removed 4 bases from V and 0 bases from J, with 9 bases in between. This CDR3 is 15 amino acids long. The V gene's germline CDR1 is LGHDT and CDR2 YNNKEL (reference sequence). CDR3 sequence: CASSPGGSTNEKLFF. In DNA form, the CDR3 reads TGTGCCAGCAGCCCCGGCGGATCAACTAATGAAAAACTGTTTTTT.

This clonotype was picked up a small number of times. The chain couples TRBV4-3 to TRBJ2-5; 11 bases match TRBD1. Germline V gene data show CDR1 as LGHNA and CDR2 as YSLEER. This CDR3 comprises 16 residues. Trimming removed 4 bases from V and 5 bases from J; junction bases left unmatched: 9. The CDR3: CASSPTGTGGWETQYF. Here the CDR3 DNA reads TGCGCCAGCAGCCCAACCGGGACAGGGGGTTGGGAGACCCAGTACTTC.

The table lists this clonotype with many counts. The chain employs TRBV4-1 and TRBJ2-3; D remains unclear. Germline CDR1 MGHRA, CDR2 YSYEKL. Trimming took 1 base from V and 3 from J, leaving 8 bases between them. This CDR3 is 14 amino acids long. CDR3 region: CASSQVVRTDTQYF. In DNA form, the CDR3 reads TGCGCCAGCAGCCAAGTGGTCAGAACAGATACGCAGTATTTT.

This clonotype was recorded a few times. The gene calls are TRBV20-1 and TRBJ2-1, with 10 positions matching TRBD2. Looked up from germline, CDR1 is DFQATT and CDR2 is SNEGSKA (reference sequence). This CDR3 is 17 amino acids long. V lost 4 bases, J lost 8 bases, and 17 bases stayed unmatched. The CDR3 sequence: CSATQPLLAGRRDEQFF. The CDR3 DNA reads TGCAGTGCTACCCAACCCTTACTAGCGGGGCGTCGGGATGAGCAGTTCTTC.

This clonotype was seen ten or more times. The chain couples TRBV12-3 or TRBV12-4 to TRBJ2-1, with a weak D call TRBD2 (7 bases). The CDR3 is made up of 13 amino acids. Trimming took off 8 bases at V and 8 bases at J, with 16 bases between the two ends. CDR3: CASALGEGDEQFF. As DNA, the CDR3 is TGTGCCAGCGCCCTGGGGGAGGGGGATGAGCAGTTCTTC.

In its sample, this clonotype was seen many times. J is TRBJ2-3 and V is TRBV12-3 or TRBV12-4; D call uncertain. The CDR3 totals 13 residues. The V and J ends lost 2 bases and 6 bases respectively, with 9 bases between them. The CDR3 here is CASSLITGDTQYF. The DNA for the CDR3 is TGTGCCAGCAGTTTAATCACCGGGGATACGCAGTATTTT.

This chain links TRBV6-1 with TRBJ1-1; TRBD1 aligns across 9 bases. Looked up from germline, CDR1 is MNHNS and CDR2 is SASEGT. The CDR3 contains 15 residues. After removal of 4 bases from V and 4 bases from J, the junction contained 7 bases not matched to a gene. The CDR3 sequence is CASSGIQGAGTEAFF. As DNA, the CDR3 is TGTGCCAGCAGTGGGATACAGGGGGCAGGCACTGAAGCTTTCTTT.

The rearrangement links TRBV3-1 to TRBJ2-5; tentatively, D is TRBD2 (5 bases). In germline, CDR1 is LGHDT, CDR2 YNNKEL (reference sequence). This CDR3 comprises 12 residues. V was clipped by 9 bases and J by 5 bases, with 13 bases between them. The CDR3 loop reads CASVSLAETQYF. The CDR3 DNA reads TGTGCCAGTGTTAGTCTAGCTGAGACCCAGTACTTC.

In this sample, this clonotype turned up a few times. The chain uses TRBV20-1 and TRBJ1-5; D is unresolved. V lost 6 bases and J 4 bases, leaving 13 bases between the germline ends. Per the germline V gene, CDR1 is DFQATT and CDR2 is SNEGSKA (reference sequence). This CDR3 has 13 amino acids. The CDR3 coding sequence is TGCAGTGCAGATCCGGGCGTAAATCAGCCCCAGCATTTT. This encodes CSADPGVNQPQHF.